This T cell receptor beta chain emerged from a study of blood T cells in healthy people across ages. Sample-barcoded 5' priming and a J-beta primer mix drove a second PCR of about 7 to 11 cycles. TCRdb re-called the 5' RACE reads with MiXCR, one entry per CDR3 protein. The table shows some 880,000 distinct CDR3 sequences, with about 36% occurring only once. The V gene end was trimmed by 4 bases and the J gene end by 5 bases; junction bases not matched to a gene: 5. This CDR3 is 14 amino acids long. Germline V gene lookup returns CDR1 MNHEY and CDR2 SMNVEV (reference sequence). This clonotype came up a few times.

The chain carries TRBV27 and TRBJ1-1; 9 nucleotides agree with TRBD1. This TCR came from a young man in good health. Sequenced: blood. The CDR3 protein is CASSSWDRATEAFF. CDR3 in DNA: TGTGCCAGCAGTTCCTGGGACAGGGCGACTGAAGCTTTCTTT.